Following are 23 T cell receptor beta chains from one sample sequenced in a study of radiotherapy plus CTLA-4 blockade in lung cancer. Libraries were prepared by immunoSEQ multiplex PCR; TCRdb keeps only in-frame clonotypes and omits some of them. The sample has roughly 77,000 clones; less than 85% are singletons. Sequences were derived from peripheral blood, sampled from a patient treated with radiotherapy plus ipilimumab. The source is a human donor with non-small cell lung cancer whose response to radiotherapy plus ipilimumab could not be evaluated.

The CDR3 bases are TGTGCCAGCAGCTCGGGACTAGCCCAAGAGACCCAGTACTTC. Its translation: CASSSGLAQETQYF. V gene TRBV5-5 combines with J gene TRBJ2-5; 9 bases match TRBD2. V was pared by 3 bases and J by 1 base, with 1 base of the junction left unmatched. This CDR3 has 14 residues. Per the germline V gene, CDR1 is SGHKS and CDR2 is YYEKEE (reference sequence).

The V and J genes are TRBV27 and TRBJ2-7; 8 bases are shared with TRBD1. This CDR3 has 13 residues. From germline, CDR1 is MNHEY and CDR2 SMNVEV (reference sequence). The trim removed 8 bases at V and 2 bases at J, leaving 5 bases unmatched. The CDR3 spells CASPGTGTYEQYF. CDR3 DNA: TGTGCCAGCCCCGGGACAGGAACCTACGAGCAGTACTTC.

V and J are TRBV27 and TRBJ2-3, with TRBD2 identical over 10 bases. The trim removed 2 bases at V and 2 bases at J, leaving 1 base unmatched. The germline V gene encodes CDR1 MNHEY and CDR2 SMNVEV (reference sequence). The CDR3 covers 15 residues. The CDR3 DNA reads as TGTGCCAGCAGTTTAGGACTAGCGGCCACAGATACGCAGTATTTT. It translates to CASSLGLAATDTQYF.

This clone was seen only once. The chain links TRBV29-1 to TRBJ1-1, with TRBD1 identical over 7 bases. V trimming: 6 bases; J trimming: 0 bases; junction bases outside the gene matches: 4. The CDR3 runs to 13 residues. CDR1 SQVTM and CDR2 ANQGSEA come from the germline V gene. For the CDR3, the DNA is TGCAGCGTGGGGACAGCCATGAACACTGAAGCTTTCTTT. It codes for CSVGTAMNTEAFF.

CDR3 nucleotides: TGTGCCAGCAGCTGGGGGGGAGGGATCGGGATCAATCAGCCCCAGCATTTT. Encoded protein: CASSWGGGIGINQPQHF. The chain couples TRBV7-9 to TRBJ1-5; tentative D call: TRBD1 (5 bases). The V and J ends lost 4 bases and 3 bases respectively, with 19 bases between them. Germline V gives CDR1 SEHNR, CDR2 FQNEAQ (reference sequence). The CDR3 has 17 residues.

The rearrangement links TRBV19 to TRBJ2-7; 10 bases are shared with TRBD1. V trimming: 3 bases; J trimming: 3 bases; junction bases outside the gene matches: 5. Germline V gene sequence: CDR1 LNHDA, CDR2 SQIVND (reference sequence). The CDR3 contains 15 residues. DNA for the CDR3: TGTGCCAGTAGTATGGACAGGGGGGCTGGCTACGAGCAGTACTTC. Translated, it gives CASSMDRGAGYEQYF.

The genes are TRBV2 and TRBJ2-7, with 7 bases fitting TRBD2. CDR3 length equals 13 residues. Trimming took 4 bases from V and 4 from J; bases not matched to a gene: 4. Germline CDR1 and CDR2: SNHLY and FYNNEI. CDR3 bases: TGTGCCAGCAGTGCAAAAGCGGGGTACGAGCAGTACTTC. This translates into CASSAKAGYEQYF. Full variable domain (outside the CDR3, taken from reference TRBV2 and TRBJ2-7): EPEVTQTPSHQVTQMGQEVILRCVPISNHLYFYWYRQILGQKVEFLVSFYNNEISEKSEIFDDQFSVERPDGSNFTLKIRSTKLEDSAMYFCASSAKAGYEQYFGPGTRLTVT.

V usage is TRBV28 and J usage is TRBJ2-7; 8 positions agree with TRBD1. The CDR3 sequence is 12 residues long. The V gene end was trimmed by 6 bases and the J gene end by 6 bases; junction bases not matched to a gene: 4. Germline V lookup: CDR1 MDHEN, CDR2 SYDVKM. The CDR3 loop reads CASSSDRGEQYF. The DNA of the CDR3 is TGTGCCAGCAGCTCCGACAGGGGCGAGCAGTACTTC.

This clone was detected only a few times. V gene TRBV7-9 combines with J gene TRBJ2-5; D is possibly TRBD2 (6 bases). Trimming removed 4 bases from V and 4 bases from J, with 19 bases in between. The germline gives CDR1 SEHNR, CDR2 FQNEAQ (reference sequence). This CDR3 comprises 16 residues. The CDR3 region has the DNA TGTGCCAGCAGCTCTAGTCGGGAGAATCCTGGAGAGACCCAGTACTTC. It codes for CASSSSRENPGETQYF.

The chain is built from TRBV30 and TRBJ2-1; D perhaps matches TRBD2 (6 bases). Trimming cost V 2 bases and J 10 bases, with 15 bases left between them. CDR3 length equals 13 residues. Per germline, CDR1 GTSNPN and CDR2 SVGIG (reference sequence). CDR3 sequence: CAWSWGSGTEQFF. As DNA, the CDR3 is TGTGCCTGGAGTTGGGGTAGCGGAACCGAGCAGTTCTTC.

Here the CDR3 reads CAWSDSSRYEQYF. CDR3 nucleotides: TGTGCCTGGAGTGATTCTAGTCGGTACGAGCAGTACTTC. The chain combines TRBV30 with TRBJ2-7; no clear D gene. CDR1 GTSNPN and CDR2 SVGIG come from the germline V gene (reference sequence). This CDR3 is 13 amino acids long. Trimming removed 1 base from V and 4 bases from J, with 11 bases in between. The full variable domain, completed using reference TRBV30 and TRBJ2-7, is SQTIHQWPATLVQPVGSPLSLECTVEGTSNPNLYWYRQAAGRGLQLLFYSVGIGQISSEVPQNLSASRPQDRQFILSSKKLLLSDSGFYLCAWSDSSRYEQYFGPGTRLTVT.

The chain joins TRBV6-1 to TRBJ2-1; 8 positions match TRBD2. The CDR3 is 15 residues long. Germline CDR1 and CDR2: MNHNS and SASEGT. Trimming removed 3 bases from V and 7 bases from J; junction bases left unmatched: 8. CDR3: CASSDSAGVGNEQFF. CDR3 coding DNA: TGTGCCAGCAGTGATTCAGCGGGAGTGGGGAATGAGCAGTTCTTC.

This rearrangement joins TRBV5-1 to TRBJ2-3; the match to TRBD1 covers 10 bases. This CDR3 has 17 residues. The junction had 7 bases not matched to a gene; V was cut back by 0 bases and J by 3 bases. Germline CDR1 SGHRS, CDR2 YFSETQ. CDR3 sequence: CASSLASDRGLTDTQYF. In nucleotides, the CDR3 is TGCGCCAGCAGCTTGGCCAGTGACAGGGGGCTGACAGATACGCAGTATTTT.

The chain uses TRBV4-2 and TRBJ2-5; the match to TRBD2 covers 11 bases. Germline V CDR1 and CDR2: LGHNA, YNFKEQ. The CDR3 extends over 15 amino acids. Germline trimming cut 4 bases from V and 6 bases from J; bases unmatched to any gene: 7. The CDR3 DNA follows: TGTGCCAGCAGCCCACTAGCGGGAGTACGGAAGACCCAGTACTTC. Its translation: CASSPLAGVRKTQYF.

This clone showed up just once. The J gene is TRBJ2-3, the V gene TRBV7-8, with D unresolved. This CDR3 is built from 11 residues. Trimming left V 4 bases short and J 6 bases short, with 5 bases between. CDR1 and CDR2 (germline): SGHVS, FQNEAQ. The CDR3 loop reads CASSSRDTQYF. The CDR3 nucleotides are TGTGCCAGCAGCTCCAGGGATACGCAGTATTTT. Filled out from reference TRBV7-8 and TRBJ2-3, the complete variable domain reads GAGVSQSPRYKVAKRGQDVALRCDPISGHVSLFWYQQALGQGPEFLTYFQNEAQLDKSGLPSDRFFAERPEGSVSTLKIQRTQQEDSAVYLCASSSRDTQYFGPGTRLTVL.

This chain uses TRBV6-4 with TRBJ2-7, with D tentatively TRBD2 (8 bases). The V gene lost 0 bases and the J gene lost 0 bases, with 27 bases spanning the gap. The CDR3 is made up of 21 amino acids. Germline lookup yields CDR1 MRHNA and CDR2 SNTAGT. CDR3 sequence (DNA): TGTGCCAGCAGTGACTCAGGGACAGCCCAGGCGGGAGGTTTCCTCTCCTACGAGCAGTACTTC. The encoded protein is CASSDSGTAQAGGFLSYEQYF.

This rearrangement joins TRBV29-1 to TRBJ2-7, with 7 nucleotides matching TRBD1. Unmatched junction bases numbered 10, after V lost 1 base and J lost 1 base. This CDR3 spans 16 amino acids. CDR1 is SQVTM and CDR2 is ANQGSEA in the germline V gene. The DNA for the CDR3 is TGCAGCGTTGAAGTATTGGGGACAGCCTATTCCTACGAGCAGTACTTC. Translated: CSVEVLGTAYSYEQYF.

The chain couples TRBV21-1 to TRBJ2-1; the D call of TRBD1 is as the table states it, not checked on the DNA. TRBV21-1 is marked as a pseudogene. The CDR3 spans 15 residues. CDR3 bases: TGTGCCAGCAGCGGGCCCAGAGACAGGGCCCATGAGCAGTTCTTC. This codes for CASSGPRDRAHEQFF.

The chain recombines TRBV5-1 with TRBJ2-5; TRBD1 is a possible D gene (6 bases). The DNA end is a closer match to TRBJ2-7, so the J assignment may be wrong. Germline V CDR1 and CDR2: SGHRS, YFSETQ. This CDR3 has 17 residues. The CDR3 sequence is CASSPRPAQGMSYEQYF. DNA for the CDR3: TGCGCCAGCAGCCCAAGACCGGCCCAGGGGATGTCCTACGAGCAGTACTTC.

The CDR3 region is CSARGAGNTIYF. The CDR3 region has the DNA TGCAGCGCCAGGGGGGCTGGAAACACCATATATTTT. This rearrangement joins TRBV29-1 to TRBJ1-3; 7 bases map to TRBD1. The CDR3 has 12 amino acids. With 7 bases clipped from V and 2 bases from J, the junction kept 2 bases outside the gene matches. Looked up from germline, CDR1 is SQVTM and CDR2 is ANQGSEA.

V usage is TRBV6-1 and J usage is TRBJ2-7; 7 positions agree with TRBD1. The CDR3 runs 14 residues. CDR1 and CDR2 (germline): MNHNS, SASEGT. Trimming removed 6 bases from V and 2 bases from J; junction bases left unmatched: 7. The DNA for the CDR3 is TGTGCCAGCAGGGGTAGGCAGGGGGCCTACGAGCAGTACTTC. This encodes CASRGRQGAYEQYF.

The rearrangement links TRBV11-3 to TRBJ2-7, with TRBD2 matching 11 bases. CDR1 and CDR2 from the germline V gene are SGHNT and YENEEA. V gave up 5 bases and J gave up 3 bases; unmatched junction bases: 6. This CDR3 contains 15 residues. CDR3 sequence: CASSPGTSGYYEQYF. CDR3 coding DNA: TGTGCCAGCAGCCCCGGGACTAGCGGATACTACGAGCAGTACTTC.

The V gene is TRBV28, the J gene TRBJ2-5; D might be TRBD2 (6 bases). Deletions cut 3 bases from V and 3 bases from J, with 14 bases between. The length of the CDR3 is 15 residues. Germline values: CDR1 MDHEN, CDR2 SYDVKM. In DNA, the CDR3 is TGTGCCAGCAGTTTCGCCGGGGAGGTAAAAGAGACCCAGTACTTC. Translated, it gives CASSFAGEVKETQYF.